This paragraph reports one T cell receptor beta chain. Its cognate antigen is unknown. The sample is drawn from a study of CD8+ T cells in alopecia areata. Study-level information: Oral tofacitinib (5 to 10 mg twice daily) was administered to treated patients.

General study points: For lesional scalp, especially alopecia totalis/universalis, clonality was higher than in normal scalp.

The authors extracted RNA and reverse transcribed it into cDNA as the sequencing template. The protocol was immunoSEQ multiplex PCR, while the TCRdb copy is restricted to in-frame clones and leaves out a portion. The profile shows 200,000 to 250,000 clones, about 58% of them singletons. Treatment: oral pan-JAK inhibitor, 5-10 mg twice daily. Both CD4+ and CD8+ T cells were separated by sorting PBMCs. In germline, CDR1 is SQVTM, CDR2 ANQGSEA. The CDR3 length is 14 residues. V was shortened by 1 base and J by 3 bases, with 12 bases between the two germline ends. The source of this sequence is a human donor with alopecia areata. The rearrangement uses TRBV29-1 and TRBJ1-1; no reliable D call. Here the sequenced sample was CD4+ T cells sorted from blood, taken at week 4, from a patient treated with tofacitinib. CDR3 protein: CSVEVTGKYTEAFF. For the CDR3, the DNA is TGCAGCGTTGAAGTTACCGGAAAGTACACTGAAGCTTTCTTT.